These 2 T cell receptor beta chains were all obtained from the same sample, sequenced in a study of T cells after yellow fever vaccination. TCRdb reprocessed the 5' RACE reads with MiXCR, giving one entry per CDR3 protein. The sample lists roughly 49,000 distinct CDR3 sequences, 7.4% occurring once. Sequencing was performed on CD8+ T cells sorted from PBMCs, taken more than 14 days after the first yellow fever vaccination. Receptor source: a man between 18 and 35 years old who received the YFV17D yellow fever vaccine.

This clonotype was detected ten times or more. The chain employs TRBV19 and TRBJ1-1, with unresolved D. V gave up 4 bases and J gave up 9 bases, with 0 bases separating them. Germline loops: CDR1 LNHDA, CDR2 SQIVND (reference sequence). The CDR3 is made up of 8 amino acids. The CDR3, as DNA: TGTGCCAGTAGTAAAGCTTTCTTT. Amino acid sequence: CASSKAFF.

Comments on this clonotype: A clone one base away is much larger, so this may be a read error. The CDR3 nucleotides are TGTGCCAGCGGCTTACCCCCGACTAGCACCGTCTTCTTC. This sequence encodes CASGLPPTSTVFF. This sequence joins TRBV7-2 and TRBJ2-1, with 7 bases that match TRBD2. The CDR3 consists of 13 residues. Germline-derived CDR1 and CDR2 are SGHTA and FQGNSA.